The rows below give T cell receptor beta chains drawn from one sample of a study of blood T cell repertoires in COVID-19. The repertoire was sequenced with immunoSEQ multiplex PCR; TCRdb's copy has only in-frame clones and lacks some. This sample has about 180,000 clones, with around 83% found just once. Input material: peripheral blood. The receptors originated from a human donor in a cohort sampled during active COVID-19. Each CDR3 is given with its conserved first and last residue. Each record gives: V gene, D gene, J gene, CDR3 protein. D genes are given only for firm matches.

v_gene: TRBV7-2
d_gene: .
j_gene: TRBJ2-6
CDR3aa: CASSLRGTASGANVLTF

v_gene: TRBV5-6
d_gene: TRBD1
j_gene: TRBJ2-7
CDR3aa: CASSQPGQGRGEQYF

v_gene: TRBV6-4
d_gene: TRBD2
j_gene: TRBJ2-3
CDR3aa: CASSERGLGSTDTQYF

v_gene: TRBV7-2
d_gene: TRBD2
j_gene: TRBJ2-1
CDR3aa: CASSLSSGGYNEQFF

v_gene: TRBV11-2
d_gene: .
j_gene: TRBJ2-7
CDR3aa: CASSQGYVSSYEQYF

v_gene: TRBV6-5
d_gene: TRBD1
j_gene: TRBJ2-4
CDR3aa: CASSYSGTGGKNIQYF

v_gene: TRBV5-1
d_gene: TRBD1
j_gene: TRBJ2-5
CDR3aa: CASNEGAIGQETQYF

v_gene: TRBV4-2
d_gene: .
j_gene: TRBJ2-7
CDR3aa: CASSFSSLREQYF

v_gene: TRBV28
d_gene: TRBD2
j_gene: TRBJ2-7
CDR3aa: CASSLPLLAGATYEQYF

v_gene: TRBV19
d_gene: TRBD1
j_gene: TRBJ2-7
CDR3aa: CASMGQGAYEQYF

v_gene: TRBV6-5
d_gene: .
j_gene: TRBJ1-5
CDR3aa: CASRQQGRSNQPQHF

v_gene: TRBV2
d_gene: .
j_gene: TRBJ2-2
CDR3aa: CASRTDSNTGELFF

v_gene: TRBV7-2
d_gene: TRBD1
j_gene: TRBJ2-7
CDR3aa: CASSLWTGPYEQYF

v_gene: TRBV9
d_gene: .
j_gene: TRBJ1-5
CDR3aa: CASSVGISLNQPQHF

v_gene: TRBV7-8
d_gene: .
j_gene: TRBJ1-5
CDR3aa: CASRTGTDQPQHF

v_gene: TRBV14
d_gene: TRBD1
j_gene: TRBJ1-1
CDR3aa: CASSLQGGNTEAFF

v_gene: TRBV7-9
d_gene: .
j_gene: TRBJ2-7
CDR3aa: CASSSPSGYEQYF

v_gene: TRBV19
d_gene: .
j_gene: TRBJ1-2
CDR3aa: CASIRGTGTNYGYTF

v_gene: TRBV5-1
d_gene: TRBD1
j_gene: TRBJ2-1
CDR3aa: CASSSGTGPLHEQFF

v_gene: TRBV7-2
d_gene: .
j_gene: TRBJ2-7
CDR3aa: CASSLEAVSYEQYF

v_gene: TRBV18
d_gene: .
j_gene: TRBJ2-1
CDR3aa: CASSPGGGLYNEQFF

v_gene: TRBV21-1
d_gene: .
j_gene: TRBJ1-1
CDR3aa: CASSKGGGSTEAFF

v_gene: TRBV2
d_gene: TRBD1
j_gene: TRBJ1-1
CDR3aa: CASSGQGHNTEAFF

v_gene: TRBV5-4
d_gene: TRBD1
j_gene: TRBJ2-7
CDR3aa: CASRTGLLDEQYF

v_gene: TRBV28
d_gene: TRBD1
j_gene: TRBJ1-1
CDR3aa: CASSLSGQGKAFF

v_gene: TRBV27
d_gene: TRBD1
j_gene: TRBJ2-7
CDR3aa: CASTLAGTGTYEQYF

v_gene: TRBV4-2
d_gene: TRBD1
j_gene: TRBJ1-4
CDR3aa: CASSQDRGRDEKLFF

v_gene: TRBV6-6
d_gene: .
j_gene: TRBJ2-5
CDR3aa: CASSYSTQSRLQYF

v_gene: TRBV19
d_gene: TRBD2
j_gene: TRBJ2-3
CDR3aa: CASSIGLAGHTQYF

v_gene: TRBV7-3
d_gene: .
j_gene: TRBJ2-5
CDR3aa: CASSWAGQETQYF

v_gene: TRBV7-3
d_gene: .
j_gene: TRBJ1-1
CDR3aa: CASSFISGTEAFF

v_gene: TRBV6-4
d_gene: TRBD2
j_gene: TRBJ2-3
CDR3aa: CASSKLAGATDTQYF

v_gene: TRBV4-2
d_gene: .
j_gene: TRBJ2-7
CDR3aa: CASSQDTGSTYEQYF

v_gene: TRBV28
d_gene: TRBD1
j_gene: TRBJ1-2
CDR3aa: CASSSTGGGNYGYTF

v_gene: TRBV3-1/TRBV3-2
d_gene: TRBD1
j_gene: TRBJ2-7
CDR3aa: CASSPDRGSNEQYF

v_gene: TRBV2
d_gene: .
j_gene: TRBJ1-2
CDR3aa: CASQSEARVGGYTF

v_gene: TRBV28
d_gene: .
j_gene: TRBJ2-7
CDR3aa: CASSLRRERQYF

v_gene: TRBV6-2/TRBV6-3
d_gene: TRBD1
j_gene: TRBJ2-7
CDR3aa: CASSSPAGQGGYEQYF

v_gene: TRBV5-4
d_gene: .
j_gene: TRBJ2-7
CDR3aa: CASSLPRSEQYF

v_gene: TRBV3-1/TRBV3-2
d_gene: TRBD1
j_gene: TRBJ1-2
CDR3aa: CASSLLSDRLTYGYTF

v_gene: TRBV19
d_gene: TRBD1
j_gene: TRBJ2-7
CDR3aa: CASIGGDRGSYEQYF

v_gene: TRBV28
d_gene: .
j_gene: TRBJ1-1
CDR3aa: CASSLRRTGTEAFF

v_gene: TRBV5-5
d_gene: .
j_gene: TRBJ1-5
CDR3aa: CASSPGQGNQPQHF

v_gene: TRBV6-5
d_gene: TRBD1
j_gene: TRBJ2-7
CDR3aa: CASSHTGQGPYEQYF

v_gene: TRBV6-4
d_gene: TRBD2
j_gene: TRBJ2-3
CDR3aa: CASSDERGGSDTQYF

v_gene: TRBV9
d_gene: .
j_gene: TRBJ1-1
CDR3aa: CASGARSPEDTEAFF

v_gene: TRBV29-1
d_gene: .
j_gene: TRBJ2-7
CDR3aa: CSVEGGRREQYF

v_gene: TRBV4-3
d_gene: .
j_gene: TRBJ2-2
CDR3aa: CASSQVYTGYTGELFF

v_gene: TRBV29-1
d_gene: .
j_gene: TRBJ2-2
CDR3aa: CSGGTGAVNTGELFF

v_gene: TRBV15
d_gene: TRBD1
j_gene: TRBJ1-5
CDR3aa: CATRDRVGSQPQHF

v_gene: TRBV7-9
d_gene: TRBD2
j_gene: TRBJ2-7
CDR3aa: CASREGLAGSYEQYF

v_gene: TRBV5-1
d_gene: .
j_gene: TRBJ1-2
CDR3aa: CASWVGAGSDGYTF